This TCR beta chain came from a study of cytotoxic CD8 clonotypes in ibrutinib-treated CLL. Method: immunoSEQ multiplex PCR; TCRdb's copy keeps in-frame clones and lacks some. The sample records approximately 50,000 clones, about 70% being singletons. Notes on the study in general: Patients with sustained remission and those progressing were sampled at differing times. Baseline clonality, higher than in age-matched healthy donors, tracked circulating CD8+ T-cell counts. Clonality rose at ibrutinib response and fell back toward baseline at progression.

Worth noting for this clone: Its antigen is not known.

This CDR3 has 13 residues. V gave up 3 bases and J gave up 3 bases, with 8 bases separating them. Germline V gene sequence: CDR1 SEHNR, CDR2 FQNEAQ (reference sequence). Specimen: PBMCs, collected after 12 months of ibrutinib treatment. J is TRBJ1-1 and V is TRBV7-9; no firm D call. The sequence was collected from a human donor with chronic lymphocytic leukemia. For the CDR3, the DNA is TGTGCCAGCAGCTTCCGACCCGACACTGAAGCTTTCTTT. Translated, it gives CASSFRPDTEAFF.